The 10 T cell receptor beta chains reported below all come from one sample, sequenced in a study of blood T cells in healthy people across ages. Through a sample-barcoded 5' primer and a J-beta primer mix, a second PCR was run for 7 to 11 cycles. Using its own MiXCR run on the 5' RACE reads, TCRdb lists one record per CDR3 protein. The table includes hundreds of thousands of distinct CDR3 sequences, 22% detected once. The source material was blood. The receptor set was obtained from a man in his 70s in good health.

This clonotype was observed a handful of times. The rearrangement uses TRBV2 and TRBJ2-3; D unclear. The CDR3 has 17 residues. Trimming took off 2 bases at V and 5 bases at J, with 20 bases between the two ends. CDR1 SNHLY and CDR2 FYNNEI come from the germline V gene. The CDR3 here is CASSELADGFQRDTQYF. The CDR3 nucleotides are TGTGCCAGCAGTGAACTTGCGGACGGATTTCAGAGAGATACGCAGTATTTT. Supplemented by reference TRBV2 and TRBJ2-3, the full variable domain reads EPEVTQTPSHQVTQMGQEVILRCVPISNHLYFYWYRQILGQKVEFLVSFYNNEISEKSEIFDDQFSVERPDGSNFTLKIRSTKLEDSAMYFCASSELADGFQRDTQYFGPGTRLTVL.

This clonotype was seen only a few times. The genes are TRBV7-2 and TRBJ2-3, with 9 bases identical to TRBD2. V trimming: 0 bases; J trimming: 3 bases; junction bases outside the gene matches: 7. The CDR3 spans 17 residues. Germline V gives CDR1 SGHTA, CDR2 FQGNSA. The CDR3 DNA reads as TGTGCCAGCAGCTTAGCAGCGGGGGGCTTGAGGACAGATACGCAGTATTTT. Protein sequence: CASSLAAGGLRTDTQYF.

This chain connects TRBV9 to TRBJ2-7, with TRBD1 matching 7 bases. The DNA end lines up better with TRBJ2-1; the J call may be wrong. Looked up from germline, CDR1 is SGDLS and CDR2 is YYNGEE. The CDR3 has 17 residues. CDR3 in DNA: TGTGCCAGCAGCGTAGGATCCCAGGGGGTTGTTGGTTTTGAGCAGTTCTTC. Its protein product is CASSVGSQGVVGFEQFF.

This clonotype appeared once. The rearrangement uses TRBV6-1 and TRBJ1-3; the D is unclear. V gave up 0 bases and J gave up 2 bases, with 11 bases separating them. The germline V gene encodes CDR1 MNHNS and CDR2 SASEGT. The CDR3 extends over 16 amino acids. DNA for the CDR3: TGTGCCAGCAGTGAAGCGCTTACGGTGGCTGGAAACACCATATATTTT. It translates to CASSEALTVAGNTIYF.

The chain links TRBV28 to TRBJ1-3, with D possibly being TRBD1 (5 bases). Between the trimmed V and J ends, which lost 2 bases and 5 bases, there was a span of 16 bases. The V gene's germline CDR1 is MDHEN and CDR2 SYDVKM. The length of the CDR3 is 16 residues. In DNA, the CDR3 is TGTGCCAGCAGTTTAGCTGCGTCAGGGACGCGAAACACCATATATTTT. Residues: CASSLAASGTRNTIYF.

V and J are TRBV24-1 and TRBJ2-3; possible D gene TRBD1, 5 bases. The CDR3 runs 16 residues. Germline V gene lookup returns CDR1 KGHDR and CDR2 SFDVKD. Trimming left V 9 bases short and J 3 bases short, with 21 bases between. In DNA form, the CDR3 reads TGTGCCACCCGTTCGTCCGGCAGGGCTGGAACAGATACGCAGTATTTT. Amino acid sequence: CATRSSGRAGTDTQYF.

The table lists this clonotype with a few counts. The CDR3 sequence: CASSLGSSGSYNEQFF. The CDR3 coding sequence is TGTGCCAGCAGCTTAGGTTCTAGCGGGAGCTACAATGAGCAGTTCTTC. The chain is built from TRBV7-8 and TRBJ2-1; 10 bases align to TRBD2. CDR1 and CDR2 (germline): SGHVS, FQNEAQ. This CDR3 has 16 amino acids. V lost 1 base and J lost 3; bases outside the gene matches: 3.

The genes are TRBV20-1 and TRBJ2-5; D not certain. The CDR3 sequence is 10 residues long. Per the germline V gene, CDR1 is DFQATT and CDR2 is SNEGSKA (reference sequence). With 6 bases removed from V and 7 bases from J, the gap between germline ends came to 9 bases. CDR3 amino acids: CSATDPTQYF. For the CDR3, the DNA is TGCAGTGCGACCGACCCGACCCAGTACTTC.

The chain combines TRBV5-1 with TRBJ1-5; no clear D gene. V lost 0 bases and J 6 bases, leaving 7 bases between the germline ends. CDR3 length: 13 residues. Germline loops: CDR1 SGHRS, CDR2 YFSETQ. DNA for the CDR3: TGCGCCAGCAGCTTGGCGGAGGGTCAGCCCCAGCATTTT. As protein: CASSLAEGQPQHF.

The chain combines TRBV11-3 with TRBJ2-1; no clear D. Germline assignment: CDR1 SGHNT and CDR2 YENEEA. The V gene lost 5 bases and the J gene lost 7 bases, with 18 bases spanning the gap. The CDR3 totals 15 residues. CDR3 in DNA: TGTGCCAGCAGCCCCGGACCTCTTGTGGGGAATGAGCAGTTCTTC. This sequence encodes CASSPGPLVGNEQFF.